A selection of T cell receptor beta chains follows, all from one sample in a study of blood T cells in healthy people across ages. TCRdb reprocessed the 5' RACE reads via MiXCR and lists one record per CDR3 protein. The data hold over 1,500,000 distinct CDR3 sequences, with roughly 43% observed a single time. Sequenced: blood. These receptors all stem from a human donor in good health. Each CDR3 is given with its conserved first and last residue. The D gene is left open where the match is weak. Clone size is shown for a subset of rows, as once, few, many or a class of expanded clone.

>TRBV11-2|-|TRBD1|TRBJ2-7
TGTGCCAGCAGCCAGGGACAGGTGACTTCCTACGAGCAGTACTTC
CASSQGQVTSYEQYF
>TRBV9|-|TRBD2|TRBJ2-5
TGTGCCAGCAGCGTAGCTACTTCGGCTAGCGGGGATGTTGGGCAAGAGACCCAGTACTTC
CASSVATSASGDVGQETQYF
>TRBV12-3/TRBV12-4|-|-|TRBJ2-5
TGTGCCAGCAGTGGTCGGGGGGCCGGGGAGACCCAGTACTTC
CASSGRGAGETQYF
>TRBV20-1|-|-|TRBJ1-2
TGCAGTGCTAGAGATGCGGGGCCGCAGGGTGCTCTCTATGGCTACACCTTC
CSARDAGPQGALYGYTF
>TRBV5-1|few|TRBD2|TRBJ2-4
TGCGCCAGCAGCTTTTTACCCTCTAGCGGGGACCTAGCCAAAAACATTCAGTACTTC
CASSFLPSSGDLAKNIQYF
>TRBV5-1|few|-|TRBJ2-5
TGCGCCAGCAGCTTGGTCCCTCCTCAAGAGACCCAGTACTTC
CASSLVPPQETQYF
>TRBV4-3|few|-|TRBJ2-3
TGCGCCAGCAGCCAAAGATTGGCCTCGGGGTTGTCAGATACGCAGTATTTT
CASSQRLASGLSDTQYF
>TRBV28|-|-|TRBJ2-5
TGTGCCAGCAGTTTCTTAGGCAGCTCAAAAGAGACCCAGTACTTC
CASSFLGSSKETQYF
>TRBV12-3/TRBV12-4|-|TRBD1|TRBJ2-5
TGTGCCAGCACCGACACGGACAGGGGTGGCGAGACCCAGTACTTC
CASTDTDRGGETQYF
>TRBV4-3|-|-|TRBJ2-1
TGCGCCAGCAGCCCCCTGAGGGACCCCTACAATGAGCAGTTCTTC
CASSPLRDPYNEQFF
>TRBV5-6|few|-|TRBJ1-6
TGTGCCAGCAGCTTGGGGTGGGATTATAATTCACCCCTCCACTTT
CASSLGWDYNSPLHF